The clone carrying this T cell receptor (beta chain) is a singleton in its sample. The antigen remains unidentified. The source of the sample is a study of cytomegalovirus exposure and HLA in healthy donors. General study results and limits: Confirmation in vitro established that a few CMV-associated chains were specific for CMV antigens. Cytomegalovirus status was reportedly diagnosed by the classifier with high sensitivity and specificity. The tendency of first-cohort TCR clusters to co-occur in the approximately 110 validation repertoires was identified by a subsequent analysis.

The data were produced by immunoSEQ multiplex PCR, yet TCRdb's version contains in-frame clones alone and is incomplete. In the table there are 120,000 or so clones, roughly nine tenths of which are singletons. The CDR3 is made up of 16 amino acids. Germline-derived CDR1 and CDR2 are MNHEY and SMNVEV (reference sequence). Trimming removed 3 bases from V and 5 bases from J; junction bases left unmatched: 10. The sequencing sample was made of PBMCs. The chain couples TRBV27 to TRBJ2-3, with 8 bases matching TRBD2. The source is a woman under 30 in good health and CMV-seronegative. For the CDR3, the DNA is TGTGCCAGCAGTTTTCAAGCGGGGGCGCCCGGAGATACGCAGTATTTT. It is translated as CASSFQAGAPGDTQYF.